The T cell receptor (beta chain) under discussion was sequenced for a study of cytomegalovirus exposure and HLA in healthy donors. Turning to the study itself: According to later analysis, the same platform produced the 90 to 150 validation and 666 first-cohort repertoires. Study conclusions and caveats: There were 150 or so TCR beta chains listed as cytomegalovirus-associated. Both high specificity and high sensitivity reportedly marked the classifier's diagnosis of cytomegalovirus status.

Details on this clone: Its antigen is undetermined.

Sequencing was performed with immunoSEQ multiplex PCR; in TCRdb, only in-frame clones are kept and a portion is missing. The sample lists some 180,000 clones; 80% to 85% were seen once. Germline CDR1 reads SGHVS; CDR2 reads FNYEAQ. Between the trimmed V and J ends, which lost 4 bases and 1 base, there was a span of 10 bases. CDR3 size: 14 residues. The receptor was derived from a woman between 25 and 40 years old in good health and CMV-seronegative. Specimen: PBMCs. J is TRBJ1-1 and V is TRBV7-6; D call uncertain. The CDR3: CASSSTGSNTEAFF. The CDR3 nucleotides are TGTGCCAGCAGCTCAACCGGGTCGAACACTGAAGCTTTCTTT.